The clone carrying this T cell receptor beta chain was counted ten times or more. Its matching antigen is unknown. Amplification targeted TCR beta CDR3 regions from RNA transcripts. First-round RT-PCR with HTBI primers amplified the TCR CDR3 region. MiXCR was run by TCRdb on the multiplex PCR reads, yielding one entry per CDR3 protein. The table records around 600,000 distinct CDR3 sequences, 14% of them present only once. This specimen belongs to a study of T cells in Graves' hyperthyroidism and ophthalmopathy. Study-level results: Blood shared most expanded thyroid clonotypes above 0.001. The model's output predicted ophthalmopathy at a median of around 6.9 months prior to onset.

Germline V gene lookup returns CDR1 DFQATT and CDR2 SNEGSKA (reference sequence). Between the trimmed V and J ends, which lost 3 bases and 2 bases, there was a span of 20 bases. This CDR3 contains 16 residues. A patient was excluded if there was uncontrolled infection, other autoimmune disease, pregnancy or lactation. Clinical symptoms, serum thyroxine, TRAb, thyroid ultrasound and orbital computed tomography established diagnosis. The specimen sequenced was blood. This clonotype was sampled from a woman in her fifties or sixties with Graves' ophthalmopathy. The chain is built from TRBV20-1 and TRBJ2-7; maybe TRBD1 (6 bases). Here the CDR3 DNA reads TGCAGTGCTAGCCCGACGCGGAGGACAGTTCCCTACGAGCAGTACTTC. Amino acid sequence: CSASPTRRTVPYEQYF.